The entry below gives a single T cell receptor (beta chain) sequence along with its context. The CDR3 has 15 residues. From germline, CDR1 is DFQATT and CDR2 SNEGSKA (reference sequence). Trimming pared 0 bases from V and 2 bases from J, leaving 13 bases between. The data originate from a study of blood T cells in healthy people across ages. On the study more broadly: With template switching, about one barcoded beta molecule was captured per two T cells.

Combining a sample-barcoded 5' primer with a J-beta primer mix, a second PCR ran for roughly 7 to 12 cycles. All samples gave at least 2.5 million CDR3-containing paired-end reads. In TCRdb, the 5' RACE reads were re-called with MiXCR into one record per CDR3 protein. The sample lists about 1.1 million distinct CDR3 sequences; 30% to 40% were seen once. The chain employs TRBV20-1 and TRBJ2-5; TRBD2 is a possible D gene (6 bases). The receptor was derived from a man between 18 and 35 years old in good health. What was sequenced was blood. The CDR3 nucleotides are TGCAGTGCTAGAGATTCCCGGGACTCTCAAGAGACCCAGTACTTC. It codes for CSARDSRDSQETQYF.